The 12 T cell receptor beta chains presented below share a single source sample, sequenced in a study of human T cells and chemical hapten exposure (dated by TCRdb to the early 2020s). The sample's time point label, in plain terms: pre-sensitization, week 0. This sample's treatment or condition label indicates: therapeutic diphenylcyclopropenone sensitization with weekly scalp DPC. Library method: RACE. Instrument used: NextSeq 500. TCRdb took the public reads, trimmed them with fastp at Q25, ran MiXCR for clone calling and kept in-frame beta chains. Identical CDR3 proteins give one entry, which carries the most common genes and DNA. A total of around 380,000 distinct CDR3 sequences appear in this sample, around 5.5% of them only once. In total, the top ten clones hold about 8.2% of the sample. The starting material was whole blood, obtained in connection with sensitization to the hapten diphenylcyclopropenone (DPC). The source is a woman younger than 35 with alopecia areata. Some clones in this sample may be carry-over from other donors' samples.

This clonotype was counted at least ten times. The rearrangement joins TRBV7-8 to TRBJ1-5; 8 bases are a match to TRBD1. This CDR3 is built from 16 residues. The V segment lost 1 base and the J segment 0 bases; nucleotides outside the gene matches: 2. In germline, CDR1 is SGHVS, CDR2 FQNEAQ. The CDR3 coding sequence is TGTGCCAGCAGCTTAGGGACAGGGAATAGCAATCAGCCCCAGCATTTT. This gives the protein CASSLGTGNSNQPQHF.

This clonotype was seen repeatedly, ten times or more. This chain connects TRBV10-3 to TRBJ2-1; D tentatively reads TRBD1 or TRBD2 (6 bases each). V shed 3 bases and J shed 3 bases, with 12 bases lying between them. This CDR3 contains 15 residues. From germline, CDR1 is ENHRY and CDR2 SYGVKD. CDR3 nucleotides: TGTGCCATCAGTGAAGGGGGGTCAAACTACAATGAGCAGTTCTTC. Translating gives CAISEGGSNYNEQFF.

This clonotype was counted a few times. The V and J genes are TRBV3-1 and TRBJ1-3; TRBD1 agrees at 9 bases. Germline V lookup: CDR1 LGHDT, CDR2 YNNKEL (reference sequence). There are 17 residues in the CDR3. Unmatched junction bases numbered 3, after V lost 0 bases and J lost 0 bases. The CDR3 sequence is CASSQDTGGISGNTIYF. The CDR3 nucleotides are TGTGCCAGCAGCCAAGATACAGGGGGCATCTCTGGAAACACCATATATTTT.

This clonotype was observed a handful of times. This chain connects TRBV5-4 to TRBJ2-3; D is unresolved. The CDR3 extends over 13 amino acids. Germline CDR1 is SGHNT and CDR2 is YYREEE (reference sequence). Between the trimmed V and J ends, which lost 4 bases and 3 bases, there was a span of 9 bases. The CDR3 loop reads CASSEDPTDTQYF. In nucleotides, the CDR3 is TGTGCCAGCAGCGAGGACCCTACAGATACGCAGTATTTT. The full variable domain, with the rest looked up from reference TRBV5-4 and TRBJ2-3, is ETGVTQSPTHLIKTRGQQVTLRCSSQSGHNTVSWYQQALGQGPQFIFQYYREEENGRGNFPPRFSGLQFPNYSSELNVNALELDDSALYLCASSEDPTDTQYFGPGTRLTVL.

V usage is TRBV4-3 and J usage is TRBJ1-6; D is unclear. Germline loops: CDR1 LGHNA, CDR2 YSLEER. There are 15 residues in the CDR3. Trimming took off 0 bases at V and 4 bases at J, with 7 bases between the two ends. The CDR3 DNA follows: TGCGCCAGCAGCCAAGATAGGGCGTATAATTCACCCCTCCACTTT. It codes for CASSQDRAYNSPLHF.

This clonotype was found a few times. The genes are TRBV4-3 and TRBJ2-3; the D gene is possibly TRBD1 (6 bases). The CDR3 consists of 16 residues. Germline-derived CDR1 and CDR2 are LGHNA and YSLEER. V lost 1 base to trimming and J lost 0 bases, with 11 bases between them. CDR3 region: CASSQGAGQSTDTQYF. The CDR3 region has the DNA TGCGCCAGCAGCCAAGGGGCAGGACAGAGCACAGATACGCAGTATTTT.

This clonotype was detected ten times or more. The chain employs TRBV5-1 and TRBJ2-5, with D possibly being TRBD2 (5 bases). V was cut by 4 bases and J by 5 bases, with 12 bases left in between. Germline-derived CDR1 and CDR2 are SGHRS and YFSETQ. This CDR3 has 13 residues. This CDR3 reads CASSPRGLETQYF. The CDR3 DNA sequence: TGCGCCAGCAGCCCTCGAGGGTTGGAGACCCAGTACTTC. Supplemented by reference TRBV5-1 and TRBJ2-5, the full variable domain reads KAGVTQTPRYLIKTRGQQVTLSCSPISGHRSVSWYQQTPGQGLQFLFEYFSETQRNKGNFPGRFSGRQFSNSRSEMNVSTLELGDSALYLCASSPRGLETQYFGPGTRLLVL.

In its sample, this clonotype was seen many times. The chain combines TRBV4-2 with TRBJ1-5; no clear D gene. CDR3 length equals 13 residues. CDR1 and CDR2 from the germline V gene are LGHNA and YNFKEQ. V gave up 1 base and J gave up 9 bases, with 10 bases separating them. The CDR3 is CASSQALDWPQHF. CDR3 nucleotide sequence: TGTGCCAGCAGCCAAGCCTTGGACTGGCCCCAGCATTTT.

This chain joins TRBV5-4 and TRBJ2-3, with TRBD2 identical over 11 bases. CDR1 and CDR2 from the germline V gene are SGHNT and YYREEE (reference sequence). J lost 2 bases, V lost 5 bases, and 7 bases had no gene match. This CDR3 has 16 amino acids. The CDR3 DNA reads as TGTGCCAGCAGGAGCGGGACTAGCGGACACACAGATACGCAGTATTTT. This encodes CASRSGTSGHTDTQYF.

This clonotype was picked up many times. CDR3 bases: TGTGCCAGTAGTCCCGGTCTGGGGGCGGATGGCTACACCTTC. Its translation is CASSPGLGADGYTF. V and J are TRBV19 and TRBJ1-2, with TRBD1 as a possible D gene (6 bases). There are 14 residues in the CDR3. CDR1 LNHDA and CDR2 SQIVND come from the germline V gene (reference sequence). Trimming took 5 bases from V and 6 from J, leaving 16 bases between them.

This clonotype has a handful of counts. This sequence joins TRBV20-1 and TRBJ2-7; D gene unclear. Deletions cut 5 bases from V and 5 bases from J, with 10 bases between. CDR1 and CDR2 from the germline V gene are DFQATT and SNEGSKA (reference sequence). The CDR3 totals 11 residues. The chain's CDR3 is CSAYRTNEQYF. The DNA for the CDR3 is TGCAGTGCTTACCGAACTAACGAGCAGTACTTC.

This clonotype was seen a few times. The chain joins TRBV29-1 to TRBJ1-3; 12 bases fit TRBD1. The CDR3 is made up of 16 amino acids. Germline-derived CDR1 and CDR2 are SQVTM and ANQGSEA. Trimming took 4 bases from V and 8 from J; bases not matched to a gene: 12. CDR3 region: CSVVDRGQGARDTIYF. CDR3 nucleotide sequence: TGCAGCGTTGTTGATAGGGGACAGGGGGCTCGGGACACCATATATTTT.